This record concerns one T cell receptor beta chain sequence. The data stem from a study of blood T cell repertoires in COVID-19. Original processing methods: Reference gene primer amplification gave estimated nucleated cell counts. Libraries were prepared by immunoSEQ multiplex PCR; TCRdb keeps only in-frame clonotypes and omits some of them. D and trimming were read from the DNA, whereas the V and J calls and clone size are those reported in that table. This sample has approximately 240,000 clones, with around four fifths found just once. The source material was peripheral blood. This clonotype originated in a woman between 40 and 55 years old with active or convalescent COVID-19.

CDR3 DNA sequence: TGTGCCATCAGTGACCATACAGGGGCGGACAATCAGCCCCAGCATTTT. Its translation is CAISDHTGADNQPQHF. The genes are TRBV10-3 and TRBJ1-5; 7 bases fit TRBD1. The ends lost 3 bases at V and 3 bases at J; junction bases unmatched: 8. CDR1 ENHRY and CDR2 SYGVKD come from the germline V gene. CDR3 length: 16 residues.